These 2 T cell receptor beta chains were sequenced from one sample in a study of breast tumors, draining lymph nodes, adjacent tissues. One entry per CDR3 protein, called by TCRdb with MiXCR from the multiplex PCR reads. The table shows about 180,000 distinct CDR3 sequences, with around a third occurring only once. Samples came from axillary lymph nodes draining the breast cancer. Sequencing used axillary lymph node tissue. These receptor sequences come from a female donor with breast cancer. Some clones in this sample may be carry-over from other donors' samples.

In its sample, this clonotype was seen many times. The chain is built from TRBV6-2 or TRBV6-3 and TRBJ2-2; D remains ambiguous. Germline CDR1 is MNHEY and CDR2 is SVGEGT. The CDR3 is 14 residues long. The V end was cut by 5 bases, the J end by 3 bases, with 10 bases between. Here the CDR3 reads CASSAGSDTGELFF. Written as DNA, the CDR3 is TGTGCCAGCAGTGCCGGATCAGACACCGGGGAGCTGTTTTTT.

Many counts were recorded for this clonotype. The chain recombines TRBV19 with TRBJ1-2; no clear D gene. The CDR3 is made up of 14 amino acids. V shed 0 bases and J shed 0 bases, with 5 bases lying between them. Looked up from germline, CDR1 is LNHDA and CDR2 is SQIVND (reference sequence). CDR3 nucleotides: TGTGCCAGTAGTATAGAAGAAACTAACTATGGCTACACCTTC. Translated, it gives CASSIEETNYGYTF.